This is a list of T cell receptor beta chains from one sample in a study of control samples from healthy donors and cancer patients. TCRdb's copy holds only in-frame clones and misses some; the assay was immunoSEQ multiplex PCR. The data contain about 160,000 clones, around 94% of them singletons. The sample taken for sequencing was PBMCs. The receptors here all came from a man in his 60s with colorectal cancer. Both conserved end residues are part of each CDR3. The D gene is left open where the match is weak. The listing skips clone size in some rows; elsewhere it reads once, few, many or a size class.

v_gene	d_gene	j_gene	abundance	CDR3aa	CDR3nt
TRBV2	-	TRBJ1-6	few	CASRGTAATYNSPLHF	TGTGCCAGCAGAGGGACGGCTGCTACATATAATTCACCCCTCCACTTT
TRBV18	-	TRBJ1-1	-	CASSSEGLMNTEAFF	TGTGCCAGCTCATCCGAAGGTTTAATGAACACTGAAGCTTTCTTT
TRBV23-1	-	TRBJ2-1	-	CASSQGACFSYNEQFF	TGCGCCAGCAGTCAAGGAGCGTGCTTTTCCTACAATGAGCAGTTCTTC
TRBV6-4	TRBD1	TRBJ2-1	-	CASSLQGADEQFF	TGTGCCAGCTCACTACAGGGGGCCGATGAGCAGTTCTTC
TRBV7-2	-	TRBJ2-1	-	CASSLIPPAGNEQFF	TGTGCCAGCAGCTTAATTCCCCCTGCGGGGAATGAGCAGTTCTTC
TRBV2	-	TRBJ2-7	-	CASSAASLYEQYF	TGTGCCAGCAGTGCAGCGAGCCTCTACGAGCAGTACTTC
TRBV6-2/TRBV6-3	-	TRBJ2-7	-	CASSYVTKGGGNLYEQYF	TGTGCCAGCAGTTACGTGACCAAAGGGGGGGGGAATCTCTACGAGCAGTACTTC
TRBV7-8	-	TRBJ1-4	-	CASSLRQLNEKLFF	TGTGCCAGCAGCTTAAGACAGCTTAATGAAAAACTGTTTTTT
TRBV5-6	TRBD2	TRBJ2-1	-	CASSLDRAGGYNEQFF	TGTGCCAGCAGCTTGGACCGAGCGGGGGGTTACAATGAGCAGTTCTTC
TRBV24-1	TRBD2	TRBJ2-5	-	CATSDFGGGPQETQYF	TGTGCCACCAGTGATTTTGGCGGGGGGCCCCAAGAGACCCAGTACTTC
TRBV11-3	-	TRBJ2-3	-	CASSLGYRPHTDTQYF	TGTGCCAGCAGCTTAGGTTACAGGCCACACACAGATACGCAGTATTTT
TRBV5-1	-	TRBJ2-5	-	CASSLVGGQETQYF	TGCGCCAGCAGCTTGGTCGGCGGACAAGAGACCCAGTACTTC
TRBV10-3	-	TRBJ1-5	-	CAISESMGSPQHF	TGTGCCATCAGTGAGTCGATGGGAAGTCCCCAGCATTTT
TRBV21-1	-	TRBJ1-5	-	CASSTRPGTGGRNQPQHF	TGTGCCAGCAGCACACGTCCCGGGACAGGGGGCCGCAATCAGCCCCAGCATTTT
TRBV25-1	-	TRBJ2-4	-	CASSEEGFGAKNIQYF	TGTGCCAGCAGTGAAGAAGGCTTTGGAGCCAAAAACATTCAGTACTTC
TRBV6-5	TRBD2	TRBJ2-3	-	CASRERGRTDTQYF	TGTGCCAGCCGGGAGCGGGGGCGCACAGATACGCAGTATTTT
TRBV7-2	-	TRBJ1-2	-	CASSLVIGAGYTF	TGTGCCAGCAGCTTAGTTATAGGGGCCGGCTACACCTTC
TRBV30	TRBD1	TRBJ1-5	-	CAWSVTGETRQPQHF	TGTGCCTGGAGTGTGACAGGGGAAACTCGTCAGCCCCAGCATTTT
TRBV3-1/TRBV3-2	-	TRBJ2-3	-	CASSQDNPVIPTDTQYF	TGTGCCAGCAGCCAAGATAATCCCGTCATACCCACAGATACGCAGTATTTT
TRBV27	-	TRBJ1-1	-	CASSFSPNTEAFF	TGTGCCAGCAGTTTTTCTCCGAACACTGAAGCTTTCTTT
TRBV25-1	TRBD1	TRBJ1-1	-	CASSDRGQLNTEAFF	TGTGCCAGCAGCGACAGGGGGCAATTGAACACTGAAGCTTTCTTT
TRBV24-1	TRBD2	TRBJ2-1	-	CATSDMGAGGPHEQFF	TGTGCCACCAGTGATATGGGGGCGGGGGGGCCGCATGAGCAGTTCTTC
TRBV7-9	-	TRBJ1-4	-	CASSLGTGGSSEKLFF	TGTGCCAGCAGCTTAGGGACGGGGGGCTCCAGTGAAAAACTGTTTTTT
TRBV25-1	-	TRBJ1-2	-	CASSEGADSNYGYTF	TGTGCCAGCAGTGAAGGGGCAGACTCTAACTATGGCTACACCTTC
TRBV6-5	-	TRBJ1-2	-	CASNSGSYGYTF	TGTGCCAGCAATTCAGGGAGCTATGGCTACACCTTC
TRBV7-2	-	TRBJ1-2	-	CASSPTTGINGYTF	TGTGCCAGCAGCCCGACAACCGGAATTAATGGCTACACCTTC
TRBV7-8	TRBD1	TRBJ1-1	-	CASSLSGTVNTEAFF	TGTGCCAGCAGCCTATCCGGGACAGTAAACACTGAAGCTTTCTTT
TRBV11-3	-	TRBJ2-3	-	CASSPRYSGLLSTDTQYF	TGTGCCAGCAGTCCAAGGTACTCGGGACTCCTATCCACAGATACGCAGTATTTT
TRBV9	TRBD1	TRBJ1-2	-	CASSTGQGGNYGYTF	TGTGCCAGCAGCACCGGACAGGGAGGGAACTATGGCTACACCTTC
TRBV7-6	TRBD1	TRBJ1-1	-	CASSLSLSGMGQVNTEAFF	TGTGCCAGCAGCTTATCCCTCTCCGGGATGGGACAGGTGAACACTGAAGCTTTCTTT
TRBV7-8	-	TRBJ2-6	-	CASSSRRDSSSGANVLTF	TGTGCCAGCAGCTCCCGCCGGGACTCAAGCTCTGGGGCCAACGTCCTGACTTTC
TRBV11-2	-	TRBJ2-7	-	CASSLEGVGSHEQYF	TGTGCCAGCAGCTTAGAAGGTGTGGGGTCCCACGAGCAGTACTTC
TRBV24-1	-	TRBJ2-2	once	CATRAGAAGELFF	TGTGCCACCAGGGCAGGGGCGGCCGGGGAGCTGTTTTTT
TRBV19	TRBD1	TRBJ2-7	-	CASSPGQAAYEQYF	TGTGCCAGTAGTCCGGGACAGGCAGCCTACGAGCAGTACTTC
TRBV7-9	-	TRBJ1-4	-	CASSSGQRNEKLFF	TGTGCCAGCAGCTCGGGACAAAGGAATGAAAAACTGTTTTTT
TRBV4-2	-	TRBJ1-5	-	CASSQEGQPQHF	TGTGCCAGCAGCCAAGAAGGTCAGCCCCAGCATTTT
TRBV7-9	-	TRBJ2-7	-	CASSPARAGTYEQYF	TGTGCCAGCAGCCCGGCGCGGGCAGGGACCTACGAGCAGTACTTC
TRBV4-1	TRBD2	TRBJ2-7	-	CASSPLWRGESSYEQYF	TGCGCCAGCAGCCCTCTTTGGCGGGGGGAATCCTCCTACGAGCAGTACTTC
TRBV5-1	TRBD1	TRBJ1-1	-	CASSAGTANTEAFF	TGCGCCAGCAGCGCCGGGACAGCCAACACTGAAGCTTTCTTT
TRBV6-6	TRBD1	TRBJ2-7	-	CASRFSDREGEQYF	TGTGCCAGCAGGTTTTCGGACAGGGAAGGCGAGCAGTACTTC
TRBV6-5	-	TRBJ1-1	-	CASSTLNTEAFF	TGTGCCAGCAGTACTCTGAACACTGAAGCTTTCTTT
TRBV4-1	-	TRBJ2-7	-	CASSQDQDGGQYF	TGCGCCAGCAGCCAAGATCAGGACGGGGGACAGTACTTC
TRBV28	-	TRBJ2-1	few	CASSLGLRGAPYNEQFF	TGTGCCAGCAGTTTGGGTTTAAGAGGGGCCCCCTACAATGAGCAGTTCTTC
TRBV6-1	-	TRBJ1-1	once	CASSEAGGTEAFF	TGTGCCAGCAGTGAAGCGGGAGGCACTGAAGCTTTCTTT
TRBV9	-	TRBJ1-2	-	CASSSTGTNGYTF	TGTGCCAGCAGCTCAACCGGGACGAATGGCTACACCTTC
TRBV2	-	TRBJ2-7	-	CASSEAWQNAGKYF	TGTGCCAGCAGTGAAGCCTGGCAGAACGCTGGGAAGTACTTC
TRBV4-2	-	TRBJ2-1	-	CASSQDQASLYNEQFF	TGTGCCAGCAGCCAAGATCAGGCTAGCTTGTACAATGAGCAGTTCTTC